This TCR beta chain was identified in a study of T-cell reconstitution after alpha-beta-depleted transplantation in children listed by TCRdb under 2016. Broadly, across the study: T-cell immune reconstitution after TCRalphabeta/CD19-depleted allogeneic hematopoietic cell transplantation in children was quantitatively tracked in the study by means of TCR repertoire profiling.

Preparation of the library involved PCR. The sample was run on an Illumina HiSeq 2500. TCR libraries were prepared with molecular barcoding, using unique molecular identifiers to normalize TCRbeta repertoire quantification. TCRdb's own reprocessing of the public reads used fastp at Q25 and MiXCR and kept productive beta chains. Rows are unified per CDR3 protein, each entry keeping the most common DNA and genes. This sample lists 700,000 to 950,000 distinct CDR3 sequences; less than 20% were detected once. About 5% of the sample goes to the ten largest clones. According to the study, the label for this sample's treatment or condition signals: allogeneic hematopoietic cell transplantation with graft depleted of TCRalphabeta T cells and CD19 B cells. Transplant recipients were children who received TCRalphabeta/CD19-depleted allogeneic hematopoietic cell grafts. Overall study outcomes, separate from this receptor: Hyperexpanded clone frequencies declined over subsequent months; after one year, T-cell counts and TCRbeta diversity were mostly attributed to newly produced T cells. In some patients, the high TCRbeta diversity seen at day 60 was put down to recipient T cells and intrathymic progenitors that had survived conditioning. The apparently early alphabetaT-cell count recovery about two months after transplant was reportedly dependent on only several hundred rapidly expanded clones derived from non-depleted graft cells.

Concerning this clonotype itself: Its specific antigen is unknown. Nothing much larger sits one base from this clone, and base qualities are not available.

Trimming leaves V shorter by 4 bases and J shorter by 4 bases, with the junction holding 8 bases beyond the gene matches. From its cysteine to its phenylalanine, the CDR3 spans 15 amino acids. The only DNA kept is the CDR3, 45 bases in frame from the first base. Via the germline V gene, CDR1 is SGHDN and CDR2 FVKESK. The origin of this receptor is a male patient aged 5 to 17 who had a stem cell transplant for acute lymphoblastic leukemia, so the T cells may come from the graft donor. The sample consisted of PBMCs, mostly from graft donor cells, taken 360 days after TCRalphabeta/CD19-depleted stem cell transplant. The chain couples TRBV14 to TRBJ2-7, and 9 bases in between align with TRBD1. In nucleotides, the sequence is TGTGCCAGCAGCCGACGGACAGGGGAGAGGTACGAGCAGTACTTC. Translated, it reads CASSRRTGERYEQYF. This CDR3, with the reference TRBV14 and TRBJ2-7 proteins standing in past its ends, gives the full variable domain EAGVTQFPSHSVIEKGQTVTLRCDPISGHDNLYWYRRVMGKEIKFLLHFVKESKQDESGMPNNRFLAERTGGTYSTLKVQPAELEDSGVYFCASSRRTGERYEQYFGPGTRLTVT.